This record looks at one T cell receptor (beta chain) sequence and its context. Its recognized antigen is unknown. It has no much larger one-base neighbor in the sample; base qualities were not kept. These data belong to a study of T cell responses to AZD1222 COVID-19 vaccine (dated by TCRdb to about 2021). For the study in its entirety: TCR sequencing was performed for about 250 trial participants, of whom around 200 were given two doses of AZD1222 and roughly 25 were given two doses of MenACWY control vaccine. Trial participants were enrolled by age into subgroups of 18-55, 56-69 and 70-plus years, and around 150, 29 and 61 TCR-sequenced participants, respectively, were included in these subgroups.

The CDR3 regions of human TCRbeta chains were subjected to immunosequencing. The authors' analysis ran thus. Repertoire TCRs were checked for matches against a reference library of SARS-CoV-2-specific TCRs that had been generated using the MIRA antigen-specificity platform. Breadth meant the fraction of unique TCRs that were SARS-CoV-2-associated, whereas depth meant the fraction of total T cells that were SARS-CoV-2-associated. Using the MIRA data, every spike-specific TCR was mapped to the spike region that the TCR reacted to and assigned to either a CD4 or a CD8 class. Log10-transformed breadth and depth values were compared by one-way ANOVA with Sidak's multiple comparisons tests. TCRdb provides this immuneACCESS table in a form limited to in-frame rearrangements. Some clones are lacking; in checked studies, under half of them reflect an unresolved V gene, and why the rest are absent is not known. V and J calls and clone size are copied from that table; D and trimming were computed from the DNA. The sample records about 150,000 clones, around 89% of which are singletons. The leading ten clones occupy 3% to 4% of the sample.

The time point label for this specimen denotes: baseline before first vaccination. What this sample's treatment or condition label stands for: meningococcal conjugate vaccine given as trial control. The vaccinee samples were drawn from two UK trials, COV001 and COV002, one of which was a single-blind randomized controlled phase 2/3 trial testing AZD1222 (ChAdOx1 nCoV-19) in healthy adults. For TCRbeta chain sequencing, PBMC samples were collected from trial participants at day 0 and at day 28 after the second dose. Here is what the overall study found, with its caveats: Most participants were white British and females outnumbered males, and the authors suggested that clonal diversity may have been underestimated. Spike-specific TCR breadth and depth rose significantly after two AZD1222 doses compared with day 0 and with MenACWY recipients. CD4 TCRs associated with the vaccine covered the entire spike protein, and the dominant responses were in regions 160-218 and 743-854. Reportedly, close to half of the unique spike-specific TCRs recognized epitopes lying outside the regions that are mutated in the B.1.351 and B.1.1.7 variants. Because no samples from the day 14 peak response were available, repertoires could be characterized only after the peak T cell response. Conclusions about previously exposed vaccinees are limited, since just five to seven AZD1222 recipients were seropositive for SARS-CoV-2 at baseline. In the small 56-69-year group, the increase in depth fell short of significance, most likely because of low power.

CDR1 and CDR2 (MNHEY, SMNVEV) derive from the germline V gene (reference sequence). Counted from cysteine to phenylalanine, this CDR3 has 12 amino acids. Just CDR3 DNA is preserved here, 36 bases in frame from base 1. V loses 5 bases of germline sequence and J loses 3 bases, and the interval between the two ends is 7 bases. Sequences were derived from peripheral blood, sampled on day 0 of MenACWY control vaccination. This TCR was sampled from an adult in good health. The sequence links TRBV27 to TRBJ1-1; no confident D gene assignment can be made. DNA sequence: TGTGCCAGCAGTACTCCGCACACTGAAGCTTTCTTT. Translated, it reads CASSTPHTEAFF.